This entry lists 2 T cell receptor beta chains sequenced from one sample in a study of control samples from healthy donors and cancer patients. Here immunoSEQ multiplex PCR was the method, and the copy in TCRdb shows in-frame clones only, minus some. The repertoire holds about 26,000 clones, with 65% to 90% as singletons. The sample taken for sequencing was PBMCs. The receptors stem from a woman aged 55-69 years with head and neck cancer.

The gene calls are TRBV24-1 and TRBJ2-1; possibly TRBD2 for D (5 bases). V lost 1 base and J lost 13, with 13 bases in between. This CDR3 spans 13 amino acids. Germline-derived CDR1 and CDR2 are KGHDR and SFDVKD. CDR3 sequence (DNA): TGTGCCACCAGTGATTTAGTTTCGGAGGCACAGTTCTTC. Translation: CATSDLVSEAQFF.

The count of this clone is one. This rearrangement joins TRBV5-5 to TRBJ2-7; a possible D gene is TRBD2 (5 bases). V lost 0 bases and J lost 2, with 9 bases in between. CDR1 is SGHKS and CDR2 is YYEKEE in the germline V gene (reference sequence). The CDR3 sequence is 14 residues long. The CDR3 DNA reads as TGTGCCAGCAGCTTGGCCGCGGGTGCCTACGAGCAGTACTTC. This codes for CASSLAAGAYEQYF.